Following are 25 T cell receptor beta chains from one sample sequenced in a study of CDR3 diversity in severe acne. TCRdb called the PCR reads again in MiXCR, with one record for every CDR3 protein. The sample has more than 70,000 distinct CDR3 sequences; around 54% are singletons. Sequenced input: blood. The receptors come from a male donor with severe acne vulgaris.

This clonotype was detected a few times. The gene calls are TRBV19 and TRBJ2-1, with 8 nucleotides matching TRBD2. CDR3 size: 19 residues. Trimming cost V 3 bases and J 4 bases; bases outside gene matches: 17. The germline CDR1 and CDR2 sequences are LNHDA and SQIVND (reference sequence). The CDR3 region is CASSMSQREWSREYNEQFF. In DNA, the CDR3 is TGTGCCAGTAGTATGAGTCAGCGGGAGTGGTCCCGGGAGTACAATGAGCAGTTCTTC.

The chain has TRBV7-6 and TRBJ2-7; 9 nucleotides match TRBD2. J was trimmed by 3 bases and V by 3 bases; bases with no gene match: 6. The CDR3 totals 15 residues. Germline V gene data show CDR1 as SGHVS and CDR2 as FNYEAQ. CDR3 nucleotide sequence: TGTGCCAGCAGCTTGGCCGGGACTAGCCTCTACGAGCAGTACTTC. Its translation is CASSLAGTSLYEQYF.

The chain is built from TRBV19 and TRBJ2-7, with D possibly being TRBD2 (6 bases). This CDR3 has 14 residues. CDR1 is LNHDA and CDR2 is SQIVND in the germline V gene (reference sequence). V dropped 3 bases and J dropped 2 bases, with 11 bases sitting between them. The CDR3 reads CASSMASAAYEQYF. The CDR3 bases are TGTGCCAGTAGTATGGCTAGCGCAGCCTACGAGCAGTACTTC.

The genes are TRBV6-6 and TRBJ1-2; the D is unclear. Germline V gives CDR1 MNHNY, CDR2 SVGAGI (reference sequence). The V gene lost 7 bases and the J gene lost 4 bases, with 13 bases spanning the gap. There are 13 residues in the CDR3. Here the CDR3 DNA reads TGTGCCAGCATAGTCAGCGCCGGCTATGGCTACACCTTC. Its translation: CASIVSAGYGYTF.

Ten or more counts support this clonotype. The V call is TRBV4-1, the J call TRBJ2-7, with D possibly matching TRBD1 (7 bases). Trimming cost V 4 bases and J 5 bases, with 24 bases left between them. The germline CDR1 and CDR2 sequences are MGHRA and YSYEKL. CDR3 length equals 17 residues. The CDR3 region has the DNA TGCGCCAGCAGCCTCAGGGGGGTAGCGGCCTCCGATGACGAGCAGTACTTC. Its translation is CASSLRGVAASDDEQYF.

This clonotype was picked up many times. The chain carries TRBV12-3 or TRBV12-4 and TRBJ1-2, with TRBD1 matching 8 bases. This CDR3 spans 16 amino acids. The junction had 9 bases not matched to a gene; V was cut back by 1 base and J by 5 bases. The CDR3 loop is CASSLGTGFSNYGYTF. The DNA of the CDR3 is TGTGCCAGCAGTTTAGGGACAGGGTTTTCCAATTATGGCTACACCTTC.

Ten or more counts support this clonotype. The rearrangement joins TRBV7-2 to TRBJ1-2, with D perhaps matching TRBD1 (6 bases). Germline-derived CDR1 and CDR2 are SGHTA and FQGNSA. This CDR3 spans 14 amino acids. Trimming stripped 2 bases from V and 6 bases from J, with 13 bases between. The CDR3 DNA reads TGTGCCAGCAGCTTATTGGCAGGGGAGGATGGCTACACCTTC. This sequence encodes CASSLLAGEDGYTF.

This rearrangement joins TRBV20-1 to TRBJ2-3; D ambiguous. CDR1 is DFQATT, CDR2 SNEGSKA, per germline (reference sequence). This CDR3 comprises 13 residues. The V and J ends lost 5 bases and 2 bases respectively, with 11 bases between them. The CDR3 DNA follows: TGCAGTGCTGACGCCCCGAACACAGATACGCAGTATTTT. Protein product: CSADAPNTDTQYF.

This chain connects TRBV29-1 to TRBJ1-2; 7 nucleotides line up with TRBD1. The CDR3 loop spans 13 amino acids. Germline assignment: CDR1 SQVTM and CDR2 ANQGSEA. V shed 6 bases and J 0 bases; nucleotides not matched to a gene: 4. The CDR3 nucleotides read TGCAGCGTGACAGGGTTTCCTAACTATGGCTACACCTTC. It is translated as CSVTGFPNYGYTF.

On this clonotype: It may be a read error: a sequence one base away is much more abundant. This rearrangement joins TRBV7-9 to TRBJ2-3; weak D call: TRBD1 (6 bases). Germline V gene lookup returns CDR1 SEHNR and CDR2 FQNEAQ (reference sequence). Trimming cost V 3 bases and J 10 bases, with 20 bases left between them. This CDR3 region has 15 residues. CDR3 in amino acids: CASSFGDKGTLPQYF. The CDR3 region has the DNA TGTGCCAGCAGCTTCGGGGACAAGGGGACGCTTCCGCAGTATTTT.

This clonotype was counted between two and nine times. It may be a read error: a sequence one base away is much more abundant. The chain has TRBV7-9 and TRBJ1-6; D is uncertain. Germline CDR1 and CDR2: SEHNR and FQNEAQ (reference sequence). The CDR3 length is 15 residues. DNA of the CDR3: TGTGCCAGCAGCTTAGATCTCTCGGGGAACTCACCCCCCCACTTT. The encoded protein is CASSLDLSGNSPPHF.

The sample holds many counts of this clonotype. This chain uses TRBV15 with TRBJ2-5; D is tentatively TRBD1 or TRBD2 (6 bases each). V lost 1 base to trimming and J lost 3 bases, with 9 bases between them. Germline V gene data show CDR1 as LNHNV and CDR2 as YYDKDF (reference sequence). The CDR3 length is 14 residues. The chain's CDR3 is CATSRAGAEETQYF. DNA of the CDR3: TGTGCCACCAGCAGAGCGGGGGCGGAAGAGACCCAGTACTTC.

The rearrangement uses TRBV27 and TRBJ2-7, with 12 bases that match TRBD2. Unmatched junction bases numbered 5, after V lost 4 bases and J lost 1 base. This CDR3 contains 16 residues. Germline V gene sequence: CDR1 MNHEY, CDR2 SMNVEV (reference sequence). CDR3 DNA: TGTGCCAGCAGTTCACCGGGACTAGCGGGTTCCTACGAGCAGTACTTC. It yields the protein CASSSPGLAGSYEQYF.

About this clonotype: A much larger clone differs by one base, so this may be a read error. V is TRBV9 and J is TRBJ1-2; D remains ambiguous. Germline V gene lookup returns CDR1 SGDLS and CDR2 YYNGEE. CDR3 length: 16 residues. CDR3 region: CASSVSSAEGTYGYAF. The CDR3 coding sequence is TGTGCCAGCAGCGTAAGTAGTGCGGAGGGCACCTATGGCTACGCCTTC.

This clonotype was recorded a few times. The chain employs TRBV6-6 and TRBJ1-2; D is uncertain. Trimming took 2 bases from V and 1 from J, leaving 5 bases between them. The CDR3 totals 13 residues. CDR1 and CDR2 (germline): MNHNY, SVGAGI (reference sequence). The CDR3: CASSYAVNYGYTF. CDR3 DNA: TGTGCCAGCAGTTACGCAGTTAACTATGGCTACACCTTC.

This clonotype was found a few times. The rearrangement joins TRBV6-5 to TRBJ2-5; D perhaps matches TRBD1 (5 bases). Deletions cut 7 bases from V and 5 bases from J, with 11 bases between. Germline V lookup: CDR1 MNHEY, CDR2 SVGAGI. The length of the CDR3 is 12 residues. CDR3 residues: CASIDSSETQYF. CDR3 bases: TGTGCCAGCATCGACAGCAGCGAGACCCAGTACTTC.

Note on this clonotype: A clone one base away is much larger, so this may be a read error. CDR3 residues: CASSLFRAGEYNEQYF. DNA of the CDR3: TGCGCCAGCAGCTTGTTTCGAGCGGGGGAATACAATGAGCAGTACTTC. The chain joins TRBV5-1 to TRBJ2-7; 8 bases are a match to TRBD2. Unmatched junction bases numbered 13, after V lost 1 base and J lost 7 bases. Looked up from germline, CDR1 is SGHRS and CDR2 is YFSETQ. The CDR3 extends over 16 amino acids.

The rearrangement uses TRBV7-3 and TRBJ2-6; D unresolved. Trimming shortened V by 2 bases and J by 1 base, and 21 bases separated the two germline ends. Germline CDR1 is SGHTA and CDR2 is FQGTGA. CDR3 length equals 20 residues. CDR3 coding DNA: TGTGCCAGCAGCTTAGTCCCAACAGTTCCCGCGACTTCTGGGGCCAACGTCCTGACTTTC. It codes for CASSLVPTVPATSGANVLTF.

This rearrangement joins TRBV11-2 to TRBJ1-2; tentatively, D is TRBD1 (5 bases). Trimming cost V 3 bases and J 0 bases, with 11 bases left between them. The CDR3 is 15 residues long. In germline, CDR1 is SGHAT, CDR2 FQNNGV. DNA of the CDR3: TGTGCCAGCAGCTTTTCGGGGCGAGCTAACTATGGCTACACCTTC. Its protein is CASSFSGRANYGYTF.

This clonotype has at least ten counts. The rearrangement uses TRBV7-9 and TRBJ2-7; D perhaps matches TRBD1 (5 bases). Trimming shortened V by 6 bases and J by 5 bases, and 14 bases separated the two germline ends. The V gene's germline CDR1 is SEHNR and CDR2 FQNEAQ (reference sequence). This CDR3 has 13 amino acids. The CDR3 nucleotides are TGTGCCAGCAGTTCGTCGACAGTGAACGAGCAGTACTTC. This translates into CASSSSTVNEQYF.

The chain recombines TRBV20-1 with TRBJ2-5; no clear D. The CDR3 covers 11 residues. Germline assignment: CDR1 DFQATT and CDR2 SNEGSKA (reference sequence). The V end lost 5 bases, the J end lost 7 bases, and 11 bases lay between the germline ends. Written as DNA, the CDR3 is TGCAGTGCTCATCGCTCGGGGACCCAGTACTTC. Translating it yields CSAHRSGTQYF.

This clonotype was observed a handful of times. In DNA form, the CDR3 reads TGTGCCAGCAGTGACTCTGAGACAGGGGAAATGAGTGAGCAGTTCTTC. Its translation is CASSDSETGEMSEQFF. The chain couples TRBV6-4 to TRBJ2-1, with 8 bases aligning to TRBD1. V dropped 0 bases and J dropped 9; count of bases not matched to a gene: 10. This CDR3 has 16 residues. Germline assignment: CDR1 MRHNA and CDR2 SNTAGT.

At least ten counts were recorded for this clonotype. The CDR3: CSARDPAGIGLVNSNQPQHF. The CDR3 DNA follows: TGCAGTGCTAGAGATCCGGCAGGGATTGGGCTGGTAAATAGCAATCAGCCCCAGCATTTT. J is TRBJ1-5 and V is TRBV20-1; the D gene is possibly TRBD1 (5 bases). CDR1 and CDR2 from the germline V gene are DFQATT and SNEGSKA (reference sequence). The CDR3 extends over 20 amino acids. V was clipped by 0 bases and J by 0 bases, with 24 bases between them.

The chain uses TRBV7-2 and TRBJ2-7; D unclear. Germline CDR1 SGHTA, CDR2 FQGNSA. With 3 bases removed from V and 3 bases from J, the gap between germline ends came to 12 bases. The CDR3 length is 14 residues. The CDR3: CASSFGLADYEQYF. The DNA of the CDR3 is TGTGCCAGCAGCTTCGGGCTGGCGGACTACGAGCAGTACTTC.

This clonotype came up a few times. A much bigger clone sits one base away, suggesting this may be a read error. The CDR3 is CAWKLGDGDVIEAFF. The CDR3 DNA follows: TGTGCCTGGAAACTCGGGGACGGGGACGTTATTGAAGCTTTCTTT. The chain uses TRBV30 and TRBJ1-1, with a weak D call TRBD1 (5 bases). Germline loops: CDR1 GTSNPN, CDR2 SVGIG (reference sequence). Deletions cut 4 bases from V and 7 bases from J, with 22 bases between. The CDR3 runs to 15 residues.